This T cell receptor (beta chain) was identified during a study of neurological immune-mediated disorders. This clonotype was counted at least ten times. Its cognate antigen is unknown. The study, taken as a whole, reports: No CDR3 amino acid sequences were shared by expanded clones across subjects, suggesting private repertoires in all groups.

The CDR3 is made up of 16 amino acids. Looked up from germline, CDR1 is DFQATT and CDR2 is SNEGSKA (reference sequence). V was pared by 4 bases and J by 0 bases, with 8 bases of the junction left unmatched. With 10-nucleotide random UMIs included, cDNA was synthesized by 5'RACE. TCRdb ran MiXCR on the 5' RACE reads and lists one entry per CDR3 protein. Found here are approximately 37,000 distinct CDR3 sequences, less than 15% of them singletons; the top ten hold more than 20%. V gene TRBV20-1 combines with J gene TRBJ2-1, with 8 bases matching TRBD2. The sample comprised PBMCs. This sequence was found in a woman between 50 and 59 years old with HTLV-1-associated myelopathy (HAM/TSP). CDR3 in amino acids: CSATHSGTFSYNEQFF. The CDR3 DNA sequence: TGCAGTGCTACCCATAGCGGGACCTTCTCCTACAATGAGCAGTTCTTC.